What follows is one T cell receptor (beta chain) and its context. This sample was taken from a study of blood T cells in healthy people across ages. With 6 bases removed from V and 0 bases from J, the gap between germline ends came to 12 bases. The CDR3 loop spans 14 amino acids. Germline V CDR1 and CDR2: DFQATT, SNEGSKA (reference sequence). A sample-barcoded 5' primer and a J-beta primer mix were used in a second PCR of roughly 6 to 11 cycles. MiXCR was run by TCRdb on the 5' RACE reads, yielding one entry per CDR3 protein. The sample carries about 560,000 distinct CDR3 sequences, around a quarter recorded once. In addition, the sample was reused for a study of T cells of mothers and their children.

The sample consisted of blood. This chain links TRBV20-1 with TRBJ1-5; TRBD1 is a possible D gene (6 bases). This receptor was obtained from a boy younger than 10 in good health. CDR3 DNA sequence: TGCAGTGCAAGAACAGGGTCTAGCAATCAGCCCCAGCATTTT. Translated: CSARTGSSNQPQHF.